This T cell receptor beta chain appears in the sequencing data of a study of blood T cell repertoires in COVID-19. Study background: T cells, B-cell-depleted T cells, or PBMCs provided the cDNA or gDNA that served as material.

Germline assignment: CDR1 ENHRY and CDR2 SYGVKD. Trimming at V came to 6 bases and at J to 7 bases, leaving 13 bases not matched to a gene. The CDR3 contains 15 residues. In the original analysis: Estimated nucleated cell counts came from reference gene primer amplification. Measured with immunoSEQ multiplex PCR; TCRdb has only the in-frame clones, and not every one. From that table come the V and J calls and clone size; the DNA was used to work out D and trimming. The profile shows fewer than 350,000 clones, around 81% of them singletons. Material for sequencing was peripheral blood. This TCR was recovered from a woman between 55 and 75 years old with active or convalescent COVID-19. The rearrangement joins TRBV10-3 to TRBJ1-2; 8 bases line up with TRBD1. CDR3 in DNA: TGTGCCATCAGCGTATTACCGGGACAGGAGGGTGGCTACACCTTC. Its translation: CAISVLPGQEGGYTF.